The 12 T cell receptor beta chains below were found in one sample sequenced in a study of control samples from healthy donors and cancer patients. The repertoire was sequenced with immunoSEQ multiplex PCR; TCRdb's copy has only in-frame clones and lacks some. Seen here are some 120,000 clones, about 95% observed once, and the top ten hold roughly 4%. The sequenced sample consisted of blood. These receptors originate from a man aged 25-45 years in good health.

This rearrangement joins TRBV12-3 or TRBV12-4 to TRBJ1-2, with D perhaps matching TRBD1 (5 bases). Trimming shortened V by 6 bases and J by 5 bases, and 7 bases separated the two germline ends. The CDR3 has 11 residues. The CDR3 nucleotides read TGTGCCAGCAGGCGACAGTATGGCTACACCTTC. Translating it yields CASRRQYGYTF.

The V call is TRBV10-3, the J call TRBJ1-1, with 7 bases lining up with TRBD1. V was pared by 6 bases and J by 3 bases, with 19 bases of the junction left unmatched. Germline CDR1 reads ENHRY; CDR2 reads SYGVKD. CDR3 length: 18 amino acids. The CDR3 DNA follows: TGTGCCATCAGCGGATTCGGACAGGTGGGAGATAAAGACACTGAAGCTTTCTTT. Its translation is CAISGFGQVGDKDTEAFF.

Here the CDR3 DNA reads TGTGCCAGCAGCTCGTCGGGACAGGGCGTTTATAATTCACCCCTCCACTTT. Encoded protein: CASSSSGQGVYNSPLHF. The chain joins TRBV7-9 to TRBJ1-6; 9 nucleotides match TRBD1. Losses at the gene ends were 4 bases for V and 4 bases for J; bases not matched to a gene: 8. The germline CDR1 and CDR2 sequences are SEHNR and FQNEAQ (reference sequence). The CDR3 contains 17 residues.

This chain links TRBV6-6 with TRBJ2-7; TRBD2 agrees at 8 bases. Trimming at V came to 0 bases and at J to 0 bases, leaving 4 bases not matched to a gene. The CDR3 runs 16 residues. The germline V gene has CDR1 MNHNY and CDR2 SVGAGI (reference sequence). CDR3 sequence reads: CASSYSKLAVSYEQYF. The DNA of the CDR3 is TGTGCCAGCAGTTACTCGAAACTAGCGGTCTCCTACGAGCAGTACTTC.

The chain carries TRBV6-5 and TRBJ1-4; TRBD1 might be the D (6 bases). The length of the CDR3 is 13 residues. Per germline, CDR1 MNHEY and CDR2 SVGAGI. V was cut by 11 bases and J by 8 bases, with 18 bases left in between. The CDR3 DNA is TGTGCCGGTAACAGGGAGACGGGGGAAAAACTGTTTTTT. Translating it yields CAGNRETGEKLFF.

The chain has TRBV4-1 and TRBJ1-5; D might be TRBD1 (5 bases). From germline, CDR1 is MGHRA and CDR2 YSYEKL. Trimming shortened V by 0 bases and J by 6 bases, and 12 bases separated the two germline ends. This CDR3 contains 15 residues. The CDR3 spells CASSQEGTLLQPQHF. DNA for the CDR3: TGCGCCAGCAGCCAAGAGGGGACTCTGCTTCAGCCCCAGCATTTT.

The rearrangement joins TRBV4-1 to TRBJ1-3, with D possibly matching TRBD1 (5 bases). The V gene's germline CDR1 is MGHRA and CDR2 YSYEKL. The V and J ends lost 4 bases and 7 bases respectively, with 20 bases between them. The CDR3 has 16 amino acids. CDR3 in amino acids: CASSPSARGEWNTIYF. In DNA form, the CDR3 reads TGCGCCAGCAGCCCCAGCGCAAGGGGAGAGTGGAACACCATATATTTT.

The chain couples TRBV7-2 to TRBJ1-5; possible D gene TRBD1, 5 bases. The V gene's germline CDR1 is SGHTA and CDR2 FQGNSA. V lost 6 bases and J lost 3, with 15 bases in between. The CDR3 consists of 15 residues. This chain's CDR3 is CASSLDSSYNQPQHF. CDR3 nucleotide sequence: TGTGCCAGCAGTCTAGACAGTTCCTACAATCAGCCCCAGCATTTT. Full variable domain (rest looked up from reference TRBV7-2 and TRBJ1-5): GAGVSQSPSNKVTEKGKDVELRCDPISGHTALYWYRQSLGQGLEFLIYFQGNSAPDKSGLPSDRFSAERTGGSVSTLTIQRTQQEDSAVYLCASSLDSSYNQPQHFGDGTRLSIL.

Note on this clone: The junction and the germline gene differ at one end; a read error may be behind it. The CDR3 region is CASSLGDRGMETQYF. The DNA of the CDR3 is TGTGCTAGCAGCTTAGGAGACAGGGGTATGGAGACCCAGTACTTC. The chain has TRBV7-7 and TRBJ2-5; TRBD1 aligns across 8 bases. The CDR3 covers 15 residues. Germline CDR1 and CDR2: SSHAT and FNYEAQ (reference sequence).

Of note for this clone: In this CDR3 the conserved last residue, phenylalanine or tryptophan, is missing, so a read error is likely. Because the CDR3's place on the DNA is in doubt, the DNA is left out and the CDR3 is given as listed by TCRdb. The CDR3 loop is CTSSQVVRR. The genes are TRBV1 and TRBJ1-4. TRBV1 is designated a pseudogene. The CDR3 has 9 amino acids, counting both end residues.

The gene calls are TRBV7-9 and TRBJ1-1; D gene unclear. V lost 1 base and J 1 base, leaving 4 bases between the germline ends. Germline V CDR1 and CDR2: SEHNR, FQNEAQ (reference sequence). The CDR3 runs to 13 residues. The CDR3 loop reads CASSLGQNTEAFF. CDR3 DNA: TGTGCCAGCAGCTTAGGACAGAACACTGAAGCTTTCTTT.

This rearrangement joins TRBV27 to TRBJ1-1; D gene uncertain. Between the trimmed V and J ends, which lost 4 bases and 1 base, there was a span of 13 bases. Germline V CDR1 and CDR2: MNHEY, SMNVEV (reference sequence). The CDR3 contains 15 residues. The CDR3 here is CASSSWPRGNTEAFF. The CDR3 DNA reads TGTGCCAGCAGTTCATGGCCCCGCGGGAACACTGAAGCTTTCTTT.